The 2 T cell receptor beta chains given below trace back to one sample, sequenced in a study of shared clonotypes between healthy human individuals. Some clones are missing from TCRdb's copy, which holds only in-frame ones; the method was immunoSEQ multiplex PCR. Here the sample spans around 2,100,000 clones, about 94% being singletons. The naive CD8 subset, CD45RO-negative cells positively selected for CCR7, excluded terminally differentiated effector memory CD45RA+ cells. Sequencing input: naive CD8+ T cells sorted from blood. These receptors originate from a man between 18 and 35 years old in good health.

Remarks on this clone: This same CDR3 is encoded by further DNA sequences in the sample. The genes are TRBV6-5 and TRBJ1-1; D unresolved. Germline loops: CDR1 MNHEY, CDR2 SVGAGI. The CDR3 consists of 13 residues. The ends were cut back, 0 bases at V and 5 bases at J, with 7 bases in the middle. CDR3 DNA: TGTGCCAGCAGTTACTCCGGGGTGACTGAAGCTTTCTTT. Amino acids: CASSYSGVTEAFF.

The J gene is TRBJ2-7, the V gene TRBV7-9; D not resolved. The V gene lost 1 base and the J gene lost 2 bases, with 9 bases spanning the gap. This CDR3 comprises 14 residues. Germline V gene sequence: CDR1 SEHNR, CDR2 FQNEAQ (reference sequence). The DNA of the CDR3 is TGTGCCAGCAGCTTAGGTAGTACCACCTACGAGCAGTACTTC. Translating gives CASSLGSTTYEQYF.